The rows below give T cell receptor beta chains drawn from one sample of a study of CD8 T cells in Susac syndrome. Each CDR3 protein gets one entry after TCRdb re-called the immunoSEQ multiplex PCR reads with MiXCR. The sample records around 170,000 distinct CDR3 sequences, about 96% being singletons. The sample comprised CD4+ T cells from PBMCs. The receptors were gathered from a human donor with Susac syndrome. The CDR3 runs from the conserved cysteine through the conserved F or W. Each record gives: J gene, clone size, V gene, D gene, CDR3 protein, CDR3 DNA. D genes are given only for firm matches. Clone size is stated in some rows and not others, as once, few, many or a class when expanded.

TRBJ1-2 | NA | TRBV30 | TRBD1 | CAWSPGQGNYGYTF | TGTGCCTGGAGCCCGGGACAGGGGAACTATGGCTACACCTTC
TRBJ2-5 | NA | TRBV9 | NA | CASSVGRTAAETQYF | TGTGCCAGCAGCGTAGGTAGGACGGCGGCAGAGACCCAGTACTTC
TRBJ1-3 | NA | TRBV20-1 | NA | CSAGTPNPIYF | TGCAGCGCCGGGACACCAAACCCCATATATTTT
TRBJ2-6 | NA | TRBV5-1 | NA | CASSLSTGANVLTF | TGCGCCAGCAGCCTTTCCACTGGGGCCAACGTCCTGACTTTC
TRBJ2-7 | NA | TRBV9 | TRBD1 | CASSGPGQGEQYF | TGTGCCAGCAGCGGCCCAGGACAGGGCGAGCAGTACTTC
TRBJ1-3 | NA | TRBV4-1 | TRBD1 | CASSQPGQTRNTIYF | TGCGCCAGCAGCCAACCGGGACAGACTAGAAACACCATATATTTT
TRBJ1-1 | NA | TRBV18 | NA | CASSPQGRGTEAFF | TGTGCCAGCTCACCCCAGGGGCGGGGGACTGAAGCTTTCTTT
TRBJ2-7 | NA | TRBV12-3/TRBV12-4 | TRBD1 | CASSLGDRKISYEQYF | TGTGCCAGCAGTTTAGGGGACAGGAAGATCTCCTACGAGCAGTACTTC
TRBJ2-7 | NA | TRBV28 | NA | CASRQLRWSYEQYF | TGTGCCAGCAGGCAGCTTCGCTGGTCCTACGAGCAGTACTTC
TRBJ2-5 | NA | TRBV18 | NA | CASSPLPGDETQYF | TGTGCCAGCTCACCACTTCCAGGGGATGAGACCCAGTACTTC
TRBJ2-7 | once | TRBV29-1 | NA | CSVEDSSYEQYF | TGCAGCGTTGAAGACAGTTCCTACGAGCAGTACTTC
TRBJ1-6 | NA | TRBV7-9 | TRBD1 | CASRDRADMNSPLHF | TGTGCCAGCAGGGACAGGGCTGATATGAATTCACCCCTCCACTTT
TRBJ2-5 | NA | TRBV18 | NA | CASSPGEQETQYF | TGTGCCAGCTCACCAGGGGAGCAAGAGACCCAGTACTTC
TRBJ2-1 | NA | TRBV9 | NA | CASSVAIAVSYNEQFF | TGTGCCAGCAGCGTAGCTATAGCGGTTTCCTACAATGAGCAGTTCTTC
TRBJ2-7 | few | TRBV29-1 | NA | CSVKGGGVYEQYF | TGCAGCGTTAAAGGGGGAGGTGTGTACGAGCAGTACTTC
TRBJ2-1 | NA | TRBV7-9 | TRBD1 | CASSLRQGAREQFF | TGTGCCAGCAGCTTGAGGCAGGGGGCCAGGGAGCAGTTCTTC
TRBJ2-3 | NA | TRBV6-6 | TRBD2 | CASSNVAGTDTQYF | TGTGCCAGCAGTAACGTAGCGGGGACAGATACGCAGTATTTT
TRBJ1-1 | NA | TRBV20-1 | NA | CSASTGQTNTEAFF | TGCAGTGCCAGCACGGGACAAACGAACACTGAAGCTTTCTTT
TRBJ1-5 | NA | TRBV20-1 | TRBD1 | CSARGLQGIQAQHF | TGCAGTGCTAGAGGGCTACAGGGGATTCAGGCCCAGCATTTT
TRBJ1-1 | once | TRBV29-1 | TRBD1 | CSVEASGGGTEAFF | TGCAGCGTTGAAGCGTCAGGGGGTGGGACTGAAGCTTTCTTT
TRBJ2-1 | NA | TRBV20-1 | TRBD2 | CSASRLAGGSSYNEQFF | TGCAGTGCTAGTCGACTAGCGGGAGGGAGCTCCTACAATGAGCAGTTCTTC
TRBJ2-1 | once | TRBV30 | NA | CAWSNLEEQFF | TGTGCCTGGAGTAATTTGGAGGAGCAGTTCTTC
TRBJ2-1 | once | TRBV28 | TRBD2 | CASSGGLAGWNEQFF | TGTGCCAGCAGCGGAGGGCTAGCGGGATGGAATGAGCAGTTCTTC
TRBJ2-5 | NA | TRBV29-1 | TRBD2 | CSVTTSVETQYF | TGCAGCGTCACGACTAGCGTCGAGACCCAGTACTTC
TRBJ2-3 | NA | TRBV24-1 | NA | CATSEWDPTDTQYF | TGTGCCACCAGTGAGTGGGACCCCACAGATACGCAGTATTTT
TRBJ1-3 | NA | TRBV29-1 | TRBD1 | CSVGQSSGNTIYF | TGCAGCGTGGGACAGAGCTCTGGAAACACCATATATTTT
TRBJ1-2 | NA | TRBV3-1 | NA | CASSQDFGYGYTF | TGTGCCAGCAGCCAAGATTTTGGATATGGCTACACCTTC
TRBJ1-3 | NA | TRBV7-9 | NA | CASSPNGNTIYF | TGTGCCAGCAGCCCAAATGGAAACACCATATATTTT
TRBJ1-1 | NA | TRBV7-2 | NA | CASSKDAAEAFF | TGTGCCAGCAGCAAAGACGCTGCAGAAGCTTTCTTT
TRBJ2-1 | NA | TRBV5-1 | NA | CASSPAGTRGSNEQFF | TGCGCCAGCAGTCCGGCAGGGACCCGGGGCTCCAATGAGCAGTTCTTC
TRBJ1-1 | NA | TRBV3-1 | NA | CASSPNQGSTEAFF | TGTGCCAGCAGCCCCAATCAGGGTTCCACTGAAGCTTTCTTT
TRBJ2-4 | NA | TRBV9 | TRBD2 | CASSVGAGRDIQYF | TGTGCCAGCAGCGTAGGGGCAGGGAGGGACATTCAGTACTTC
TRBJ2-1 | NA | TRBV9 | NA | CASSFTGGRSYNEQFF | TGTGCCAGCAGCTTCACCGGGGGCCGCTCCTACAATGAGCAGTTCTTC
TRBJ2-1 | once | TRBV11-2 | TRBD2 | CASRRAGRGSYNEQFF | TGTGCCAGCAGAAGAGCGGGAAGGGGCTCCTACAATGAGCAGTTCTTC
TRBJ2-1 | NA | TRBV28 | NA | CASGGGSFEQFF | TGTGCCAGCGGAGGAGGGTCCTTCGAGCAGTTCTTC
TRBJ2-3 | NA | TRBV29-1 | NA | CSVLGRRVSTDTQYF | TGCAGCGTCCTAGGACGGAGAGTTAGCACAGATACGCAGTATTTT
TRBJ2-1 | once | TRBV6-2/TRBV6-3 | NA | CASSFASVEQFF | TGTGCCAGCAGTTTCGCTAGCGTAGAGCAGTTCTTC
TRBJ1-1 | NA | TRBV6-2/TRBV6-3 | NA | CASSPRGEAFF | TGTGCCAGCAGTCCCCGGGGAGAAGCTTTCTTT
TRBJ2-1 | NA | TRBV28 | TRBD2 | CASSLTSVGLSSYNEQFF | TGTGCCAGCAGTTTAACTAGCGTGGGCCTGAGCTCCTACAATGAGCAGTTCTTC
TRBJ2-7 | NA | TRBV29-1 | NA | CSVGRDAYEQYF | TGCAGCGTGGGACGGGACGCCTACGAGCAGTACTTC
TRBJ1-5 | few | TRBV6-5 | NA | CASSYDSNQPQHF | TGTGCCAGCAGTTACGATAGCAATCAGCCCCAGCATTTT
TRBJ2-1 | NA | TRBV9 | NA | CASSAFTGRLFYGNEQFF | TGTGCCAGCAGCGCCTTCACAGGGAGGCTTTTTTACGGCAATGAGCAGTTCTTC
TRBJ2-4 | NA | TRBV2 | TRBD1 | CASTDRGADIQYF | TGTGCCAGCACGGACAGGGGGGCGGACATTCAGTACTTC
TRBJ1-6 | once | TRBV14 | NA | CASSQRSSYNSPLHF | TGTGCCAGCAGCCAACGGAGCTCCTATAATTCACCCCTCCACTTT
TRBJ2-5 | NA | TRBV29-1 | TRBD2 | CSVNRAGAETQYF | TGCAGCGTTAACAGAGCGGGAGCGGAGACCCAGTACTTC
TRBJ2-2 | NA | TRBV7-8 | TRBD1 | CASSSGQTNTGELFF | TGTGCCAGCAGCTCGGGACAGACTAACACCGGGGAGCTGTTTTTT
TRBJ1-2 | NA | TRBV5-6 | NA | CASSLPGYGYTF | TGTGCCAGCAGCCTCCCCGGATATGGCTACACCTTC
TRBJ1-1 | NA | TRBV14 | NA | CASSQGRVNTEAFF | TGTGCCAGCAGCCAAGGCAGGGTGAACACTGAAGCTTTCTTT
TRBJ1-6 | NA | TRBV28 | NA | CASSFAAGWSPLHF | TGTGCCAGCAGTTTTGCGGCAGGGTGGTCACCCCTCCACTTT
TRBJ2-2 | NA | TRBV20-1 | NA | CSARVPGETGELFF | TGCAGTGCTAGAGTCCCGGGGGAGACCGGGGAGCTGTTTTTT
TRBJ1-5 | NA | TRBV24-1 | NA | CATSDTGNQPQHF | TGTGCCACCAGCGATACGGGGAATCAGCCCCAGCATTTT
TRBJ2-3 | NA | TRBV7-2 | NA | CASSLALLPDTQYF | TGTGCCAGCAGCTTAGCGTTGCTCCCGGATACGCAGTATTTT
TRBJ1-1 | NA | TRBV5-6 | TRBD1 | CASSLLDRVETEAFF | TGTGCCAGCAGCTTGTTAGACAGGGTGGAGACTGAAGCTTTCTTT
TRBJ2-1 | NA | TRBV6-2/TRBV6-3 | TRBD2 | CASSRTSSISLQIYNEQFF | TGTGCCAGCAGTAGGACTAGCTCAATCTCCCTACAGATCTACAATGAGCAGTTCTTC
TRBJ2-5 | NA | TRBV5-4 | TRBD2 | CASCTGGEETQYF | TGTGCCAGCTGTACGGGGGGGGAAGAGACCCAGTACTTC
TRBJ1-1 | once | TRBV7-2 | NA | CASSPRYTEAFF | TGTGCCAGCAGCCCCAGGTACACTGAAGCTTTCTTT
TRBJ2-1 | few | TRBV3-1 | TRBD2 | CASSQVAGVGNEQFF | TGTGCCAGCAGCCAAGTAGCGGGAGTTGGGAATGAGCAGTTCTTC